This section outlines one T cell receptor (beta chain) sequence together with its context. Per the germline V gene, CDR1 is GTSNPN and CDR2 is SVGIG (reference sequence). The ends were cut back, 5 bases at V and 4 bases at J, with 9 bases in the middle. The CDR3 covers 12 residues. This entry comes from a study of blood T cell repertoires in COVID-19. The overall study: Specimens from acute and convalescent COVID-19 originated in the United States, Italy and Spain.

How the authors handled the data: The assay estimated nucleated cells by amplifying reference gene primers. Method: immunoSEQ multiplex PCR; TCRdb's copy keeps in-frame clones and lacks some. V, J and clone size are taken as reported in that table, and D and trimming were inferred from the DNA itself. The table records hundreds of thousands of clones, approximately 78% of them present only once. Sequencing used peripheral blood. This sequence joins TRBV30 and TRBJ1-3; D is possibly TRBD1 (5 bases). This receptor was identified in an elderly woman with acute or convalescent COVID-19. The CDR3 region is CAWGTAGNTIYF. As DNA, the CDR3 is TGTGCCTGGGGGACTGCCGGAAACACCATATATTTT.